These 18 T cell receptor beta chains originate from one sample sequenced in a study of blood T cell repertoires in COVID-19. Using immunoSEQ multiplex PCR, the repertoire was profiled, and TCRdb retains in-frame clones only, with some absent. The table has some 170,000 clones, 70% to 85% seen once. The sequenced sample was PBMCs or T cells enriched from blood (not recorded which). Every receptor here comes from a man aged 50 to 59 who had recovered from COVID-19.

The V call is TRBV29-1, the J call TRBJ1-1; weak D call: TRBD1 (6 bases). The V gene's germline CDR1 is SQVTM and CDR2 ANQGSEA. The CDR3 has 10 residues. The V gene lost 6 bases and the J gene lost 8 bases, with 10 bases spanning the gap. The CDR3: CSVGAPEAFF. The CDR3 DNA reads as TGCAGCGTGGGGGCGCCAGAAGCTTTCTTT.

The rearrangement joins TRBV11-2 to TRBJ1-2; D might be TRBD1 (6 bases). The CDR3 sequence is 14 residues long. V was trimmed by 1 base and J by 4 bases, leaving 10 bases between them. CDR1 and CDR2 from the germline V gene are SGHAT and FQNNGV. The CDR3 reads CASSLGGGSYGYTF. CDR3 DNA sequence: TGTGCCAGCAGCTTAGGAGGGGGAAGCTATGGCTACACCTTC.

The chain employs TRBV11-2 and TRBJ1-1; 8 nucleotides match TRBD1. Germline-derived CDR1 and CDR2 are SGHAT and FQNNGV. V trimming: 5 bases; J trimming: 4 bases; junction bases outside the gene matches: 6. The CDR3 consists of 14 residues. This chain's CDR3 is CASSRQGSGTEAFF. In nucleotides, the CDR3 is TGTGCCAGCAGCCGACAGGGGTCGGGCACTGAAGCTTTCTTT.

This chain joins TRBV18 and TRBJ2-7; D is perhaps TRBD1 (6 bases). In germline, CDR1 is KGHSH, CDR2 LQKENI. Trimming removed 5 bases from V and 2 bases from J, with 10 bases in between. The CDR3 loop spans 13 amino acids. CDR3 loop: CASSSGQTYEQYF. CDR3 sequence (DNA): TGTGCCAGCTCATCCGGACAGACCTACGAGCAGTACTTC.

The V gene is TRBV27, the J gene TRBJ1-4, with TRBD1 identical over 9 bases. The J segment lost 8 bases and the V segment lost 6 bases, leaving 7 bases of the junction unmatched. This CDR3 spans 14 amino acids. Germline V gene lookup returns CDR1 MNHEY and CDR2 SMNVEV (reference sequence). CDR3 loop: CASRPQGAGEKLFF. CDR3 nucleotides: TGTGCCAGCAGACCACAGGGGGCGGGGGAAAAACTGTTTTTT. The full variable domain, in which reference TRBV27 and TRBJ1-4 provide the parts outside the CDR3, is EAQVTQNPRYLITVTGKKLTVTCSQNMNHEYMSWYRQDPGLGLRQIYYSMNVEVTDKGDVPEGYKVSRKEKRNFPLILESPSPNQTSLYFCASRPQGAGEKLFFGSGTQLSVL.

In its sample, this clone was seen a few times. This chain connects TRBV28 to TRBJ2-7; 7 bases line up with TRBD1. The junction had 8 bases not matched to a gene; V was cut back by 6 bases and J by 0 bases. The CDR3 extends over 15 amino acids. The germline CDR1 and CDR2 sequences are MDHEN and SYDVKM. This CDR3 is CASSPRQGSSYEQYF. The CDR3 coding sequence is TGTGCCAGCAGCCCTAGACAGGGTAGCTCCTACGAGCAGTACTTC.

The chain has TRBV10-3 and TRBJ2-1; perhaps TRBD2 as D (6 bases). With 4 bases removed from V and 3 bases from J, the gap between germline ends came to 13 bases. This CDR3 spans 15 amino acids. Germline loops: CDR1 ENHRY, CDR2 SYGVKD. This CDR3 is CAISGGVQFYNEQFF. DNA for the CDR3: TGTGCCATCAGTGGGGGGGTACAGTTCTACAATGAGCAGTTCTTC.

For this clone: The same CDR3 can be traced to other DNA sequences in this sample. In nucleotides, the CDR3 is TGTGCCAGCAGTTTAACGGGAGGCTATGGCTACACCTTC. It translates to CASSLTGGYGYTF. The chain uses TRBV12-3 or TRBV12-4 and TRBJ1-2, with D unresolved. The CDR3 contains 13 residues. Trimming shortened V by 2 bases and J by 4 bases, and 8 bases separated the two germline ends.

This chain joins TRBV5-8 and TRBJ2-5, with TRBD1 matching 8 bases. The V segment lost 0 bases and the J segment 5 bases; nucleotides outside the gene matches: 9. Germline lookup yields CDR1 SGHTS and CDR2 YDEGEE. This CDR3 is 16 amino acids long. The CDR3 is CASSLVTGESRETQYF. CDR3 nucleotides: TGTGCCAGCAGCTTGGTGACAGGGGAAAGTCGGGAGACCCAGTACTTC.

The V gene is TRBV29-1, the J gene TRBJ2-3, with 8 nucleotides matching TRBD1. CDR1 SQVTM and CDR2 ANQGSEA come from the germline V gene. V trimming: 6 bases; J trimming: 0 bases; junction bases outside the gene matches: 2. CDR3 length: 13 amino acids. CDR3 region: CSVRQGSTDTQYF. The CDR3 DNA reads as TGCAGCGTCCGACAGGGGAGCACAGATACGCAGTATTTT.

CDR3 nucleotides: TGCGCCAGCAGCCCTAGCGGGACAGCCAAAAACATTCAGTACTTC. As protein: CASSPSGTAKNIQYF. This sequence joins TRBV4-1 and TRBJ2-4; 9 bases fit TRBD2. Germline loops: CDR1 MGHRA, CDR2 YSYEKL. This CDR3 spans 15 amino acids. V lost 4 bases and J lost 0; bases outside the gene matches: 1.

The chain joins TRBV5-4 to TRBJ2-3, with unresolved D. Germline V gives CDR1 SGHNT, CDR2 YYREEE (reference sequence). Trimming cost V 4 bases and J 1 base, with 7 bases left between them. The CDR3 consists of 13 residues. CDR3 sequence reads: CASSPTGTDTQYF. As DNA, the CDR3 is TGTGCCAGCAGCCCAACGGGCACAGATACGCAGTATTTT.

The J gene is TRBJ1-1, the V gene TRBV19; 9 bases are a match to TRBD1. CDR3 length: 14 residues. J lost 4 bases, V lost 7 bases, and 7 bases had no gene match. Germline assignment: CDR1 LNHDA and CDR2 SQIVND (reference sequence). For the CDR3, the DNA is TGTGCCAGTACCCGGGGACAGGGCCGCACTGAAGCTTTCTTT. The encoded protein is CASTRGQGRTEAFF.

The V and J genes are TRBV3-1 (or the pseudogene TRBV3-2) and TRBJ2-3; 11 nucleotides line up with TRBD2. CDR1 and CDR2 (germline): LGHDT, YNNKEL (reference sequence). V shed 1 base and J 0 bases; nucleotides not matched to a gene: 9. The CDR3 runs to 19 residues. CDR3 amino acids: CASSQGLSGGGFSTDTQYF. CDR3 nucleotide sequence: TGTGCCAGCAGCCAAGGGCTTAGCGGGGGGGGATTTAGCACAGATACGCAGTATTTT.

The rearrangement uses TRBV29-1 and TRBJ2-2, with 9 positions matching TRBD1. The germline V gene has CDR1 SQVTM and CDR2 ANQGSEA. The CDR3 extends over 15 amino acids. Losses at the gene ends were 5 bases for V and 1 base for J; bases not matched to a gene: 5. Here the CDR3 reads CSVSTGGKNTGELFF. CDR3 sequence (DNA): TGCAGCGTTTCCACAGGGGGCAAGAACACCGGGGAGCTGTTTTTT.

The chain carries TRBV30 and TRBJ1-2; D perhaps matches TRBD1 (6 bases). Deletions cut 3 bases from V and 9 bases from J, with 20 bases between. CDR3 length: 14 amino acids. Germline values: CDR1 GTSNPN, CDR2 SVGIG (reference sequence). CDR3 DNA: TGTGCCTGGAGCGATCCCGGGCAGGGACAACGCTACACCTTC. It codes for CAWSDPGQGQRYTF. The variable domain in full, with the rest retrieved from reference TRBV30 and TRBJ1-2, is SQTIHQWPATLVQPVGSPLSLECTVEGTSNPNLYWYRQAAGRGLQLLFYSVGIGQISSEVPQNLSASRPQDRQFILSSKKLLLSDSGFYLCAWSDPGQGQRYTFGSGTRLTVV.

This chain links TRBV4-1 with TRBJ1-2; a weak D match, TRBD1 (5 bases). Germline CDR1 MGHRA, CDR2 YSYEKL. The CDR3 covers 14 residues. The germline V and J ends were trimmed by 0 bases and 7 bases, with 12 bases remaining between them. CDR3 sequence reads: CASSQDRGGSGYTF. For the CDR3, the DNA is TGCGCCAGCAGCCAAGATAGGGGCGGGAGTGGCTACACCTTC.

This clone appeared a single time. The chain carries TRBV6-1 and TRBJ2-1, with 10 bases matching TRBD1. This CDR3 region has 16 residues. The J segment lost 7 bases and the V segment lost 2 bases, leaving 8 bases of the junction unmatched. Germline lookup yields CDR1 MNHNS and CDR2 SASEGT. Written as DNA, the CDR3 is TGTGCCAGCAGTGAACAGGACAGGGGGTTCGGGAATGAGCAGTTCTTC. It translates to CASSEQDRGFGNEQFF.